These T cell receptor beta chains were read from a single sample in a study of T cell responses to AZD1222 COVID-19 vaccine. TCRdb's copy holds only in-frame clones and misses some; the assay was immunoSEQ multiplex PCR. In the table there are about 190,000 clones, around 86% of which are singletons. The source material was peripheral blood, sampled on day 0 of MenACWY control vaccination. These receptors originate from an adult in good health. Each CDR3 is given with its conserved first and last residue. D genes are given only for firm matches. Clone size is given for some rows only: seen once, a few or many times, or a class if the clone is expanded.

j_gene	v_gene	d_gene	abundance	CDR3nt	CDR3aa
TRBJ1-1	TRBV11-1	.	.	TGTGCCAGCAGCTTTGGGGCCCCACCTGAAGCTTTCTTT	CASSFGAPPEAFF
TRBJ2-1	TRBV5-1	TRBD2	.	TGCGCCAGCAGCCCTAATCTAGCGGGGCGCAATGAGCAGTTCTTC	CASSPNLAGRNEQFF
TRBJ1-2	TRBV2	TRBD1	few	TGTGCCAGCAGTGTATCCGGGACAGAGAACTATGGCTACACCTTC	CASSVSGTENYGYTF
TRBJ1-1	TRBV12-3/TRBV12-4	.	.	TGTGCCAGCAGTTTAATGGGAGGGACTGAAGCTTTCTTT	CASSLMGGTEAFF
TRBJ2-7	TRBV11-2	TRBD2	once	TGTGCCAGCAGCCCCTTCGTAGCGGGAGGGATCTGGTACGAGCAGTACTTC	CASSPFVAGGIWYEQYF
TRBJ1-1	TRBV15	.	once	TGTGCCACCAGCAGAGGGGGCGCGGACACTGAAGCTTTCTTT	CATSRGGADTEAFF
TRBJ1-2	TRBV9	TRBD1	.	TGTGCCAGCAGCGTCGGGACAGGGGGGGCTGGCTACACCTTC	CASSVGTGGAGYTF
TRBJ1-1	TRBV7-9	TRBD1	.	TGTGCCAGCAGCATCTTCGGGACAGTGGAAGCTTTCTTT	CASSIFGTVEAFF
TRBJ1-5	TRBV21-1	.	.	TGTGCCAGCAGCAAAGCGCTCCGATCAGGGGAGCAAAGCAATCAGCCCCAGCATTTT	CASSKALRSGEQSNQPQHF
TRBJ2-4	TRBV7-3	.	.	TGTGCCAGCAGCCTGGGGATTAGCGGCAAAAACATTCAGTACTTC	CASSLGISGKNIQYF
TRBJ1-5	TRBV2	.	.	TGTGCCAGCAGGGGAGAAAGCAATCAGCCCCAGCATTTT	CASRGESNQPQHF
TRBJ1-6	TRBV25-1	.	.	TGTGCCAGCAGTGAATTGGCGGCTGGCTCCTATAATTCACCCCTCCACTTT	CASSELAAGSYNSPLHF
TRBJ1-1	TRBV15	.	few	TGTGCCACCAGCAGAGGGGACCTGGAAGCTTTCTTT	CATSRGDLEAFF
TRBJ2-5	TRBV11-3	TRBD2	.	TGTGCCAGCAGCTTAGAGGTAGCGGGGGGGCCTAGGACCCCACAAGAGACCCAGTACTTC	CASSLEVAGGPRTPQETQYF
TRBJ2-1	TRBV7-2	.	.	TGTGCCAGCAGTTATAGGGGGGGCCTAGCAGGGTCCTACAATGAGCAGTTCTTC	CASSYRGGLAGSYNEQFF
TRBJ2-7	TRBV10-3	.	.	TGTGCCATCAGTGCGGGGACTGGTTCCTACGAGCAGTACTTC	CAISAGTGSYEQYF
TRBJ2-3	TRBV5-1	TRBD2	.	TGCGCCAGCAGCTCGACTAGCGGTTACACAGATACGCAGTATTTT	CASSSTSGYTDTQYF
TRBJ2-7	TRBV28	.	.	TGTGCCAGCAGTTTCGGACAGCAAGGCTACGAGCAGTACTTC	CASSFGQQGYEQYF
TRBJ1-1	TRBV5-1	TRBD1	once	TGCGTCAGCAGCTTTCAGGGGGCGAATGAAGCTTTCTTT	CVSSFQGANEAFF
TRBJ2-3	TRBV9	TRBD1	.	TGTGCCAGCAGCCCCGGGACAGGGGTTAAGTCAGATACGCAGTATTTT	CASSPGTGVKSDTQYF
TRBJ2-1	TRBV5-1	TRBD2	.	TGCGCCAGCAGCTTGGGTAGCGGGAGAGGAAATGAGCAGTTCTTC	CASSLGSGRGNEQFF
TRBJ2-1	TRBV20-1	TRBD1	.	TGCAGTGCTAGTCCCAGAAAAGGACAGGGTTTCGGCGAGCAGTTCTTC	CSASPRKGQGFGEQFF